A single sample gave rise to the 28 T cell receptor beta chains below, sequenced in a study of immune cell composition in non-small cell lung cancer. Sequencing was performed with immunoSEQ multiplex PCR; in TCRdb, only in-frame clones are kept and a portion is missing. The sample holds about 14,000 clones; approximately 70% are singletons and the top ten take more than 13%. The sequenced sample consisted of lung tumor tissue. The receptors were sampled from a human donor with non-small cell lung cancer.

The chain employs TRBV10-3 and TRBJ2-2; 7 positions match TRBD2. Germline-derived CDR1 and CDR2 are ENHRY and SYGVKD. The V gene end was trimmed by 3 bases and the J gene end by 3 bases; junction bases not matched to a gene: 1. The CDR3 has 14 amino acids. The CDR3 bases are TGTGCCATCAGTGATGCGGGGGACACCGGGGAGCTGTTTTTT. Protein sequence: CAISDAGDTGELFF.

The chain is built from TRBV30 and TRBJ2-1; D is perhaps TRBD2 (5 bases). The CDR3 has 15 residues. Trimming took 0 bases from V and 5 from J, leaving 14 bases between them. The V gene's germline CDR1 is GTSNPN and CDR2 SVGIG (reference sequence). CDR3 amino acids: CAWSVPQRRNNEQFF. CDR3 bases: TGTGCCTGGAGTGTACCCCAGCGGAGAAACAATGAGCAGTTCTTC.

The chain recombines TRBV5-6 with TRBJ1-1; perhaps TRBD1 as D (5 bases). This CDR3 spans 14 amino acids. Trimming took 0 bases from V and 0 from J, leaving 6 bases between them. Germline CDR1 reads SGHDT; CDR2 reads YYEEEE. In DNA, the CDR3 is TGTGCCAGCAGCTTGGGACAGATGAACACTGAAGCTTTCTTT. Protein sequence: CASSLGQMNTEAFF.

The CDR3 sequence: CASSLIRGRGANVLTF. The CDR3, as DNA: TGTGCCAGCAGTTTGATCAGGGGGCGGGGGGCCAACGTCCTGACTTTC. V gene TRBV6-5 combines with J gene TRBJ2-6; TRBD1 matches 8 bases. Unmatched junction bases numbered 6, after V lost 4 bases and J lost 4 bases. Germline CDR1 MNHEY, CDR2 SVGAGI. The CDR3 is 16 amino acids.

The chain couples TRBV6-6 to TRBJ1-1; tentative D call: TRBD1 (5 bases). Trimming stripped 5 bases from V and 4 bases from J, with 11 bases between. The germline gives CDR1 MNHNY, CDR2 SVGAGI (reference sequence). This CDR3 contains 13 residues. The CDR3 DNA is TGTGCCAGCAGTACCCGGGGGGGCACTGAAGCTTTCTTT. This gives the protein CASSTRGGTEAFF.

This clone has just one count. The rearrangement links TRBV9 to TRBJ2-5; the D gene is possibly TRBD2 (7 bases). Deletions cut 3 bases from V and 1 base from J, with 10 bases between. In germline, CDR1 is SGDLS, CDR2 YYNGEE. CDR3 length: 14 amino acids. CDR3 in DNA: TGTGCCAGCAGCGAGGGGGGGGTCCAAGAGACCCAGTACTTC. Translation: CASSEGGVQETQYF.

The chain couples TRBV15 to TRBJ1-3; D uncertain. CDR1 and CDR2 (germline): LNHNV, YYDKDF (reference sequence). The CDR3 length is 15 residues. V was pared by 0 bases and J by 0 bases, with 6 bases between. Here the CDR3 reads CATSRDPGSGNTIYF. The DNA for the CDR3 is TGTGCCACCAGCAGAGATCCAGGCTCTGGAAACACCATATATTTT. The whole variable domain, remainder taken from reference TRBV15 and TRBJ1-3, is DAMVIQNPRYQVTQFGKPVTLSCSQTLNHNVMYWYQQKSSQAPKLLFHYYDKDFNNEADTPDNFQSRRPNTSFCFLDIRSPGLGDTAMYLCATSRDPGSGNTIYFGEGSWLTVV.

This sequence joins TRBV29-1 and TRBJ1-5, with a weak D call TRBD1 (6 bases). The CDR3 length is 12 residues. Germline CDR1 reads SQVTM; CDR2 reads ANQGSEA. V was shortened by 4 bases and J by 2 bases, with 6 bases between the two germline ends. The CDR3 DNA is TGCAGCGTTGGACAGGGCAATCAGCCCCAGCATTTT. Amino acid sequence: CSVGQGNQPQHF.

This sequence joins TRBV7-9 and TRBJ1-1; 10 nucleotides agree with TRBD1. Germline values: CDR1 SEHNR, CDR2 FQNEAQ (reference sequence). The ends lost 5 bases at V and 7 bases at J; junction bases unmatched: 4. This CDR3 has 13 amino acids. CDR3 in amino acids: CASSPGTGVEAFF. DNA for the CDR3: TGTGCCAGCAGCCCCGGGACAGGGGTTGAAGCTTTCTTT.

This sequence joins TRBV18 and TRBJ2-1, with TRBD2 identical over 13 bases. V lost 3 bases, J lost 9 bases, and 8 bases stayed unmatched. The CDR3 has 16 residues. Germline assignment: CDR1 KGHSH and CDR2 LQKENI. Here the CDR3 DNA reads TGTGCCAGCTCACCGATTGGGACTAGCGGGGTGAGTGAGCAGTTCTTC. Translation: CASSPIGTSGVSEQFF. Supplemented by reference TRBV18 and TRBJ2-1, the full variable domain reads NAGVMQNPRHLVRRRGQEARLRCSPMKGHSHVYWYRQLPEEGLKFMVYLQKENIIDESGMPKERFSAEFPKEGPSILRIQQVVRGDSAAYFCASSPIGTSGVSEQFFGPGTRLTVL.

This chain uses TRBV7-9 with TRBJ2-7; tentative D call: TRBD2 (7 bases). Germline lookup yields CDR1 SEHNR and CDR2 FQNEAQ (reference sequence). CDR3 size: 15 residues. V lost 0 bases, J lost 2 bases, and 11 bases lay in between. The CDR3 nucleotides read TGTGCCAGCAGCTTAGCTCGGGGGGCTACCTACGAGCAGTACTTC. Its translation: CASSLARGATYEQYF.

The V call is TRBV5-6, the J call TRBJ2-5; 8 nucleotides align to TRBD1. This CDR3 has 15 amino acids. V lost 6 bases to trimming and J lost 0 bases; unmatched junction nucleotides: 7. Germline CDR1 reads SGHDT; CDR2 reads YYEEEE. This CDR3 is CASTSGTGYQETQYF. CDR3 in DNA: TGTGCCAGCACCTCCGGGACAGGCTACCAAGAGACCCAGTACTTC.

CDR3 nucleotide sequence: TGTGCAAGTCGCTGTCGGACTAGCGGGAGGGCCCTGGATACGCAGTATTTT. It encodes CASRCRTSGRALDTQYF. This chain connects TRBV12-2 to TRBJ2-3; the table's TRBD2 call for D was not verified on the DNA. TRBV12-2 constitutes a pseudogene. The CDR3 totals 17 residues.

The CDR3 DNA follows: TGTGCCGGCCTACAGCGGGGCCGCTACGAGCAGTACTTC. This codes for CAGLQRGRYEQYF. The chain has TRBV30 and TRBJ2-7; TRBD2 agrees at 7 bases. The CDR3 sequence is 13 residues long. V lost 8 bases to trimming and J lost 3 bases; unmatched junction nucleotides: 10. CDR1 is GTSNPN, CDR2 SVGIG, per germline (reference sequence).

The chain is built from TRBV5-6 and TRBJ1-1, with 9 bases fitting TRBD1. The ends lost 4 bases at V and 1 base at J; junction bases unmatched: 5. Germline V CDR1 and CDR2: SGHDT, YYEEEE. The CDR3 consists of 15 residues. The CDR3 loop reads CASSPDRGANTEAFF. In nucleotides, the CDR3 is TGTGCCAGCAGCCCGGACAGGGGTGCGAACACTGAAGCTTTCTTT.

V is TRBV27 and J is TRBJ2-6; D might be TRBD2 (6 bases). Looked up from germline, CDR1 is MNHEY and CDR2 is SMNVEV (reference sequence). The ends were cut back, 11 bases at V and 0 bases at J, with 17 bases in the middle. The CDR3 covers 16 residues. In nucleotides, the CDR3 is TGTGCCTGCGGGGACTTAGGGAGCTCTGGGGCCAACGTCCTGACTTTC. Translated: CACGDLGSSGANVLTF. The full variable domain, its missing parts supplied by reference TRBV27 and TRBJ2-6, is EAQVTQNPRYLITVTGKKLTVTCSQNMNHEYMSWYRQDPGLGLRQIYYSMNVEVTDKGDVPEGYKVSRKEKRNFPLILESPSPNQTSLYFCACGDLGSSGANVLTFGAGSRLTVL.

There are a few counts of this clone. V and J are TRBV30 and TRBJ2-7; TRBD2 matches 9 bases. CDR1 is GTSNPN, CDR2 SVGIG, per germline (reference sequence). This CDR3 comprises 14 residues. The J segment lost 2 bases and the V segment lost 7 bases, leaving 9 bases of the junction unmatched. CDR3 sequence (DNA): TGTGCCTCCGAGTGGGCGGGAGGGCCCTACGAGCAGTACTTC. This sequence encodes CASEWAGGPYEQYF. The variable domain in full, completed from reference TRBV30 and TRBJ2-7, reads SQTIHQWPATLVQPVGSPLSLECTVEGTSNPNLYWYRQAAGRGLQLLFYSVGIGQISSEVPQNLSASRPQDRQFILSSKKLLLSDSGFYLCASEWAGGPYEQYFGPGTRLTVT.

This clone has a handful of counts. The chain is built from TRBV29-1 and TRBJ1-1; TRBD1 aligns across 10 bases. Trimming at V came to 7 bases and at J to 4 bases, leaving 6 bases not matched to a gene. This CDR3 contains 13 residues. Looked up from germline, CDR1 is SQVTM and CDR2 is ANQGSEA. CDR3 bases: TGCAGCGGTGGGACAGGGGATAGCACTGAAGCTTTCTTT. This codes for CSGGTGDSTEAFF.

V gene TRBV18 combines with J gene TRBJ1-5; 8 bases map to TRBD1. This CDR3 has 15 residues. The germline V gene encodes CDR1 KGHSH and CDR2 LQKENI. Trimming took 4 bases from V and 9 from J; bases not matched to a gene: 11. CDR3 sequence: CASSREGQGAPPQHF. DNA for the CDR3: TGTGCCAGCTCACGAGAAGGACAGGGAGCCCCGCCCCAGCATTTT. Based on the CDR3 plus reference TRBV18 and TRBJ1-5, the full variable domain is NAGVMQNPRHLVRRRGQEARLRCSPMKGHSHVYWYRQLPEEGLKFMVYLQKENIIDESGMPKERFSAEFPKEGPSILRIQQVVRGDSAAYFCASSREGQGAPPQHFGDGTRLSIL.

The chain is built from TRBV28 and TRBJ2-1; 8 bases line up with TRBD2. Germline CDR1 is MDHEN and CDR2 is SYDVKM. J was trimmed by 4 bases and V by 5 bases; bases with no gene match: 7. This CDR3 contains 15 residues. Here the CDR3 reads CASSPLLADYNEQFF. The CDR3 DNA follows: TGTGCCAGCAGTCCCCTACTAGCGGATTACAATGAGCAGTTCTTC.

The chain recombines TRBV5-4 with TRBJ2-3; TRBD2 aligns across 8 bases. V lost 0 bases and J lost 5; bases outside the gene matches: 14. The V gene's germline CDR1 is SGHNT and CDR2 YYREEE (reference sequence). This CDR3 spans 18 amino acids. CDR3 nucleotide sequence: TGTGCCAGCAGCTTGGGCGCCCGGGCGGGAGGTCAAGGAGATACGCAGTATTTT. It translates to CASSLGARAGGQGDTQYF. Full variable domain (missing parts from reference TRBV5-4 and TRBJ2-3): ETGVTQSPTHLIKTRGQQVTLRCSSQSGHNTVSWYQQALGQGPQFIFQYYREEENGRGNFPPRFSGLQFPNYSSELNVNALELDDSALYLCASSLGARAGGQGDTQYFGPGTRLTVL.

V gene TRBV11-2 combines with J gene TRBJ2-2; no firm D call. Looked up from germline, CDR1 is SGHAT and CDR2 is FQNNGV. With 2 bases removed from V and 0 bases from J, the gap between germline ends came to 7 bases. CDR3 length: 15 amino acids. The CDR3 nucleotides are TGTGCCAGCAGCTTATATCAGGCGAACACCGGGGAGCTGTTTTTT. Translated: CASSLYQANTGELFF.

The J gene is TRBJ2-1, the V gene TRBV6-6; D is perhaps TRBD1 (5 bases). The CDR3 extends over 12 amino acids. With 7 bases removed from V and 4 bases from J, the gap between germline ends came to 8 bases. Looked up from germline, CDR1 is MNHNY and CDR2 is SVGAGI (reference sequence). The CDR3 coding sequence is TGTGCCAGCAAGGGGTTTTACAATGAGCAGTTCTTC. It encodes CASKGFYNEQFF.

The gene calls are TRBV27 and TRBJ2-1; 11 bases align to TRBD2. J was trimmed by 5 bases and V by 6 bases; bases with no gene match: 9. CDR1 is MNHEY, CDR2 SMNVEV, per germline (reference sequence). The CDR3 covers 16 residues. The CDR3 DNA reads TGTGCCAGCAGGATCCTGACTAGCGGGACCCACAATGAGCAGTTCTTC. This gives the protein CASRILTSGTHNEQFF.

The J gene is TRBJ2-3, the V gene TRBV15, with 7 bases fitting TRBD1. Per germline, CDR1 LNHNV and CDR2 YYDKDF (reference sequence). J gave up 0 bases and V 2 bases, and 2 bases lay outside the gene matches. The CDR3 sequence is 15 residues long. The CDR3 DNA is TGTGCCACCAGCAGAAGGGGACAGAGCACAGATACGCAGTATTTT. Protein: CATSRRGQSTDTQYF.

CDR3 in amino acids: CASREGNQPQHF. The CDR3 DNA sequence: TGTGCCAGCAGGGAGGGGAATCAGCCCCAGCATTTT. This chain links TRBV6-6 with TRBJ1-5, with a tentative D call TRBD1 (5 bases). CDR3 size: 12 residues. From germline, CDR1 is MNHNY and CDR2 SVGAGI (reference sequence). V was pared by 6 bases and J by 4 bases, with 7 bases between.

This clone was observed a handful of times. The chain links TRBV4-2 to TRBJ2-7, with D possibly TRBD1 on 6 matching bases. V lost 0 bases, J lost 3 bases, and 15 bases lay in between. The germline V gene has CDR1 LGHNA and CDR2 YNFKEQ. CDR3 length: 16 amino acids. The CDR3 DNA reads TGTGCCAGCAGCCAAGATGAAATAGGGGGTAGCTACGAGCAGTACTTC. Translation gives CASSQDEIGGSYEQYF.

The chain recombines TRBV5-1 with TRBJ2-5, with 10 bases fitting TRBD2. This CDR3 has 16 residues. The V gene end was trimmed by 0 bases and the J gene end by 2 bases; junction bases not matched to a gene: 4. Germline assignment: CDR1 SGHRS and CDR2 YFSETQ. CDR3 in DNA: TGCGCCAGCAGCTTGGCAGCGGGAGGGCCTCAAGAGACCCAGTACTTC. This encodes CASSLAAGGPQETQYF.